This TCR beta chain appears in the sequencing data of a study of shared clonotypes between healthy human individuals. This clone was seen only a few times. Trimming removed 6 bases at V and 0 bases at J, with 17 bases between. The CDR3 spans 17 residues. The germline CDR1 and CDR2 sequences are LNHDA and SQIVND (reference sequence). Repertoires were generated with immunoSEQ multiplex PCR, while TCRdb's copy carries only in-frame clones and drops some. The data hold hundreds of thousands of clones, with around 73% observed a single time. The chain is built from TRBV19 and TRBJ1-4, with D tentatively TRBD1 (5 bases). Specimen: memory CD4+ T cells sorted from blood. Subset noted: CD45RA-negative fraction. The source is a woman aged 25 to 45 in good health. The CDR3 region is CASSPPGPRATNEKLFF. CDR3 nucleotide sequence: TGTGCCAGTAGCCCGCCGGGACCGCGGGCAACTAATGAAAAACTGTTTTTT.